Listed here are 25 T cell receptor beta chains from one sample, sequenced in a study of cytomegalovirus exposure and HLA in healthy donors. The PCR used 60 Vbeta and 13 Jbeta primers. The method was immunoSEQ multiplex PCR; TCRdb's version includes in-frame clones alone and lacks a portion of them. The data contain over 75,000 clones, 64% of them seen just once; the ten biggest clones take up 2% to 2.5%. The sample taken for sequencing was PBMCs. The receptors here all came from a human donor in good health.

This clone was observed a few times. The chain combines TRBV2 with TRBJ2-3; 8 bases fit TRBD2. This CDR3 is built from 15 residues. Germline trimming cut 8 bases from V and 4 bases from J; bases unmatched to any gene: 11. Germline CDR1 is SNHLY and CDR2 is FYNNEI. The CDR3, as DNA: TGTGCCAGCGCCGGGGCTAGCGGGTTCCCAGATACGCAGTATTTT. Its protein is CASAGASGFPDTQYF.

The chain has TRBV2 and TRBJ2-5; TRBD1 matches at 7 bases. V trimming: 8 bases; J trimming: 0 bases; junction bases outside the gene matches: 9. This CDR3 has 15 residues. Germline assignment: CDR1 SNHLY and CDR2 FYNNEI. CDR3 nucleotides: TGTGCCAGCGGACGGGACAGCTCGTACCAAGAGACCCAGTACTTC. Translating gives CASGRDSSYQETQYF.

The chain carries TRBV6-1 and TRBJ2-2; 9 positions match TRBD1. Trimming took 4 bases from V and 5 from J; bases not matched to a gene: 8. The CDR3 has 16 amino acids. Germline V gene sequence: CDR1 MNHNS, CDR2 SASEGT. CDR3 in amino acids: CASSAKTGGGTGELFF. The CDR3 nucleotides read TGTGCCAGCAGTGCAAAGACAGGGGGGGGAACCGGGGAGCTGTTTTTT.

This clone appeared a single time. V and J are TRBV27 and TRBJ2-3, with 12 bases identical to TRBD2. Trimming took 6 bases from V and 6 from J; bases not matched to a gene: 19. The CDR3 loop spans 19 amino acids. Germline V gene data show CDR1 as MNHEY and CDR2 as SMNVEV (reference sequence). CDR3 region: CASSLGLAGGLFVLDTQYF. The CDR3 DNA follows: TGTGCCAGCAGCTTGGGGCTAGCGGGGGGGCTATTCGTCCTGGATACGCAGTATTTT.

The V call is TRBV9, the J call TRBJ1-6, with D tentatively TRBD1 (6 bases). CDR3 length: 16 residues. V lost 3 bases to trimming and J lost 3 bases, with 13 bases between them. Germline CDR1 reads SGDLS; CDR2 reads YYNGEE. CDR3 sequence: CASSAGDTYYNSPLHF. The DNA for the CDR3 is TGTGCCAGCAGCGCCGGGGACACCTACTATAATTCACCCCTCCACTTT.

This rearrangement joins TRBV11-3 to TRBJ2-5; D not resolved. Deletions cut 4 bases from V and 0 bases from J, with 12 bases between. CDR1 is SGHNT, CDR2 YENEEA, per germline. CDR3 length: 15 residues. CDR3 DNA: TGTGCCAGCAGCTATACCAGACTCTACCAAGAGACCCAGTACTTC. It specifies CASSYTRLYQETQYF.

The chain joins TRBV6-5 to TRBJ1-2; 9 nucleotides match TRBD1. The length of the CDR3 is 15 residues. CDR1 and CDR2 from the germline V gene are MNHEY and SVGAGI. Trimming removed 0 bases from V and 1 base from J; junction bases left unmatched: 0. The CDR3, as DNA: TGTGCCAGCAGTTACTCGGGACAGGGTAACTATGGCTACACCTTC. The encoded protein is CASSYSGQGNYGYTF.

This chain links TRBV30 with TRBJ2-7; 9 bases fit TRBD1. The CDR3 covers 15 residues. The junction had 7 bases not matched to a gene; V was cut back by 2 bases and J by 2 bases. Germline V gene lookup returns CDR1 GTSNPN and CDR2 SVGIG (reference sequence). CDR3 amino acids: CAWSLGDRDTYEQYF. The DNA for the CDR3 is TGTGCCTGGAGTTTAGGGGACAGGGATACCTACGAGCAGTACTTC.

The chain recombines TRBV6-1 with TRBJ1-1; D possibly corresponds to TRBD1 (6 bases). Trimming pared 5 bases from V and 1 base from J, leaving 11 bases between. Germline V gene data show CDR1 as MNHNS and CDR2 as SASEGT. The CDR3 has 14 amino acids. DNA of the CDR3: TGTGCCAGCAGTCACCGACAGGAGAACACTGAAGCTTTCTTT. It yields the protein CASSHRQENTEAFF.

J is TRBJ1-6 and V is TRBV25-1; the D gene is possibly TRBD1 (6 bases). The CDR3 is made up of 13 amino acids. CDR1 MGHDK and CDR2 SYGVNS come from the germline V gene. Trimming took off 10 bases at V and 8 bases at J, with 15 bases between the two ends. The CDR3: CATQGMGYSPLHF. CDR3 DNA sequence: TGTGCCACCCAGGGGATGGGGTATTCACCCCTCCACTTT.

The table lists this clone with a count of one. The rearrangement links TRBV19 to TRBJ1-4; 7 bases map to TRBD1. The CDR3 has 14 residues. Germline CDR1 and CDR2: LNHDA and SQIVND (reference sequence). Trimming took 7 bases from V and 8 from J; bases not matched to a gene: 10. Here the CDR3 reads CASINAGGEEKLFF. The DNA of the CDR3 is TGTGCCAGTATCAATGCAGGGGGTGAAGAAAAACTGTTTTTT.

This clone turned up a few times. This chain connects TRBV18 to TRBJ1-2, with 8 bases lining up with TRBD1. The CDR3 runs 13 residues. The V and J ends lost 3 bases and 5 bases, in that order; junction bases with no gene match: 2. Germline loops: CDR1 KGHSH, CDR2 LQKENI. The CDR3 region has the DNA TGTGCCAGCTCACCCGGGGACAGGTATGGCTACACCTTC. Translation: CASSPGDRYGYTF.

The chain combines TRBV6-5 with TRBJ2-2, with D unresolved. V was shortened by 8 bases and J by 6 bases, with 16 bases between the two germline ends. CDR1 is MNHEY, CDR2 SVGAGI, per germline. There are 14 residues in the CDR3. The CDR3 DNA follows: TGTGCCAGCGGCCTAAGCCGAAGCGCCGGGGAGCTGTTTTTT. Translated, it gives CASGLSRSAGELFF.

The V and J genes are TRBV19 and TRBJ1-1; 8 nucleotides line up with TRBD1. The CDR3 loop spans 14 amino acids. Germline CDR1 reads LNHDA; CDR2 reads SQIVND (reference sequence). With 5 bases clipped from V and 7 bases from J, the junction kept 9 bases outside the gene matches. CDR3 amino acids: CASSSRTGLDEAFF. Written as DNA, the CDR3 is TGTGCCAGTAGTTCCCGGACAGGGCTGGATGAAGCTTTCTTT.

The chain employs TRBV9 and TRBJ1-2, with TRBD1 identical over 11 bases. The germline V gene has CDR1 SGDLS and CDR2 YYNGEE. V lost 1 base and J lost 7; bases outside the gene matches: 9. The CDR3 has 16 amino acids. The CDR3: CASSVSRTGGAPGYTF. CDR3 in DNA: TGTGCCAGCAGCGTATCAAGGACAGGGGGCGCGCCTGGCTACACCTTC. Full variable domain (remainder filled in from reference TRBV9 and TRBJ1-2): DSGVTQTPKHLITATGQRVTLRCSPRSGDLSVYWYQQSLDQGLQFLIQYYNGEERAKGNILERFSAQQFPDLHSELNLSSLELGDSALYFCASSVSRTGGAPGYTFGSGTRLTVV.

The chain employs TRBV5-6 and TRBJ1-1; TRBD1 matches 8 bases. CDR1 SGHDT and CDR2 YYEEEE come from the germline V gene. The V and J ends lost 5 bases and 4 bases, in that order; junction bases with no gene match: 10. CDR3 length: 15 amino acids. CDR3 in amino acids: CASRERGQGGTEAFF. The CDR3, as DNA: TGTGCCAGCAGGGAACGAGGACAGGGAGGCACTGAAGCTTTCTTT.

This chain joins TRBV7-2 and TRBJ2-5; TRBD2 aligns across 12 bases. The CDR3 contains 14 residues. CDR1 is SGHTA and CDR2 is FQGNSA in the germline V gene. V was pared by 5 bases and J by 5 bases, with 3 bases of the junction left unmatched. The CDR3 here is CASSRTSGVETQYF. The CDR3 DNA is TGTGCCAGCAGCCGGACTAGCGGGGTTGAGACCCAGTACTTC.

V gene TRBV10-3 combines with J gene TRBJ2-3, with D tentatively TRBD2 (6 bases). The CDR3 extends over 14 amino acids. V was cut by 3 bases and J by 2 bases, with 9 bases left in between. In germline, CDR1 is ENHRY, CDR2 SYGVKD. DNA for the CDR3: TGTGCCATCAGTGATGAGGGACTCACAGATACGCAGTATTTT. Protein product: CAISDEGLTDTQYF.

V usage is TRBV25-1 and J usage is TRBJ1-1; TRBD1 matches at 8 bases. After removal of 6 bases from V and 5 bases from J, the junction contained 8 bases not matched to a gene. This CDR3 is 14 amino acids long. Germline values: CDR1 MGHDK, CDR2 SYGVNS. The CDR3 loop reads CASRMGTGGTEAFF. CDR3 in DNA: TGTGCCAGCAGGATGGGTACAGGGGGGACTGAAGCTTTCTTT. The full variable domain, rest sourced from reference TRBV25-1 and TRBJ1-1, is EADIYQTPRYLVIGTGKKITLECSQTMGHDKMYWYQQDPGMELHLIHYSYGVNSTEKGDLSSESTVSRIRTEHFPLTLESARPSHTSQYLCASRMGTGGTEAFFGQGTRLTVV.

As to this clone: Different DNA sequences within this sample yield the same CDR3. The chain employs TRBV2 and TRBJ1-5, with TRBD1 matching over 9 bases. The CDR3 sequence is 14 residues long. Germline loops: CDR1 SNHLY, CDR2 FYNNEI. The ends lost 4 bases at V and 4 bases at J; junction bases unmatched: 2. CDR3 in amino acids: CASSVDRGNQPQHF. In DNA form, the CDR3 reads TGTGCCAGCAGTGTGGACAGGGGAAATCAGCCCCAGCATTTT. The full variable domain, in which reference TRBV2 and TRBJ1-5 provide the parts outside the CDR3, is EPEVTQTPSHQVTQMGQEVILRCVPISNHLYFYWYRQILGQKVEFLVSFYNNEISEKSEIFDDQFSVERPDGSNFTLKIRSTKLEDSAMYFCASSVDRGNQPQHFGDGTRLSIL.

The rearrangement links TRBV4-3 to TRBJ1-1, with D possibly matching TRBD1 (6 bases). The V gene's germline CDR1 is LGHNA and CDR2 YSLEER. V lost 0 bases to trimming and J lost 0 bases, with 17 bases between them. The CDR3 is made up of 18 amino acids. CDR3 bases: TGCGCCAGCAGCCAAGATAACAGGGTCCTGTGGATGAACACTGAAGCTTTCTTT. This sequence encodes CASSQDNRVLWMNTEAFF.

This chain uses TRBV23-1 with TRBJ1-4; no firm D call. TRBV23-1 is an open reading frame, and its role is uncertain. V was pared by 0 bases and J by 2 bases, with 22 bases between. This CDR3 contains 20 residues. CDR3: CASSQSAPVGLGLTNEKLFF. The DNA for the CDR3 is TGCGCCAGCAGTCAATCGGCCCCCGTCGGCTTGGGCCTGACTAATGAAAAACTGTTTTTT.

The V and J genes are TRBV30 and TRBJ1-2, with a weak D call TRBD1 (6 bases). The CDR3 length is 15 residues. Germline V gene sequence: CDR1 GTSNPN, CDR2 SVGIG (reference sequence). V was pared by 2 bases and J by 2 bases, with 15 bases between. DNA of the CDR3: TGTGCCTGGAGTCTTCGGGGAGGGGGGAACTATGGCTACACCTTC. Protein: CAWSLRGGGNYGYTF.

The chain is built from TRBV5-1 and TRBJ2-5, with a tentative D call TRBD1 (5 bases). Germline lookup yields CDR1 SGHRS and CDR2 YFSETQ. V gave up 0 bases and J gave up 5 bases, with 14 bases separating them. The CDR3 extends over 15 amino acids. The CDR3, as DNA: TGCGCCAGCAGCTTGGAGGGTCAGGGTTTCGAGACCCAGTACTTC. This encodes CASSLEGQGFETQYF. Filled out from reference TRBV5-1 and TRBJ2-5, the complete variable domain reads KAGVTQTPRYLIKTRGQQVTLSCSPISGHRSVSWYQQTPGQGLQFLFEYFSETQRNKGNFPGRFSGRQFSNSRSEMNVSTLELGDSALYLCASSLEGQGFETQYFGPGTRLLVL.

The J gene is TRBJ2-1, the V gene TRBV7-6; 12 bases map to TRBD2. CDR3 length equals 16 residues. Germline loops: CDR1 SGHVS, CDR2 FNYEAQ. After removal of 3 bases from V and 7 bases from J, the junction contained 7 bases not matched to a gene. CDR3 in amino acids: CASSFPTSGGLNEQFF. The CDR3 coding sequence is TGTGCCAGCAGCTTCCCGACTAGCGGGGGCCTTAATGAGCAGTTCTTC.